A selection of T cell receptor beta chains follows, all from one sample in a study of T cell clonotyping in hematopoietic cell transplantation. Generated by immunoSEQ multiplex PCR, the TCRdb table keeps only in-frame clones and is missing some. The sample lists about 36,000 clones, about 90% occurring once. Sequencing was performed on peripheral blood mononuclear cells. The origin of the receptors is a woman aged 35 to 49 in good health. Some clones in this sample may be carry-over from other donors' samples. Each CDR3 is given without its conserved first and last residue.

J	V	CDR3
TRBJ1-5	TRBV5-1	ASSLTQGDAPQH
TRBJ2-2	TRBV5-1	ASTITVAGEGELF
TRBJ1-1	TRBV19	ASSPHGGTEAF
TRBJ1-2	TRBV7-8	ASSLLGISNYGYT
TRBJ2-7	TRBV6-1	ASSEDPGRSYEQY
TRBJ2-7	TRBV28	ASSLPQPRGPRQY
TRBJ2-2	TRBV7-3	ASSLTLGTGELF
TRBJ2-5	TRBV28	ASGQETQY
TRBJ1-1	TRBV6-5	ASSTPDTEAF
TRBJ2-7	TRBV7-6	ASRLLAGPYEQY
TRBJ1-1	TRBV30	AWSPGVDLNTEAF
TRBJ1-1	TRBV9	ASSGQGSGRNTEAF
TRBJ1-2	TRBV6-4	ASSDSKSYGYT
TRBJ2-7	TRBV13	ASSLALGGYEQY
TRBJ1-6	TRBV28	ASSLSPKPPLH
TRBJ2-1	TRBV5-8	ATKQPLGEQF
TRBJ2-3	TRBV28	ASTTSTDTQY
TRBJ2-3	TRBV19	ASSGPPQDTQY
TRBJ1-1	TRBV30	AWSKGRNTEAF
TRBJ2-1	TRBV4-2	ASSPPGLAGTYNEQF
TRBJ2-1	TRBV27	ATRTGFNEQF
TRBJ1-5	TRBV7-3	ASSSGTLNGQPQH
TRBJ2-3	TRBV5-4	ASSKTTDTQY
TRBJ1-3	TRBV5-4	ASSLSSSGNTIY
TRBJ2-2	TRBV30	AWSVLGSTGELF
TRBJ2-2	TRBV9	ASSITYTGELF
TRBJ1-1	TRBV6-6	ASSLRVDRGNTEAF
TRBJ2-1	TRBV28	ASSAGIEQF
TRBJ2-5	TRBV4-3	ASSQDSQSRETQY
TRBJ2-3	TRBV29-1	SGGEREAEDTQY
TRBJ1-5	TRBV27	ASRQGYNQPQH
TRBJ1-2	TRBV30	AWGNKETGTLRHGYT
TRBJ2-1	TRBV9	ASSDILAGINEQF
TRBJ2-2	TRBV19	ASTPTRRRNTGELF
TRBJ2-1	TRBV9	ASSGLGTLVGNEQF
TRBJ1-5	TRBV28	ASSPGTGDFLPSNQPQH
TRBJ1-2	TRBV28	ASSNPGHPAGSYGYT
TRBJ1-2	TRBV28	ASAGGWGSGGYT